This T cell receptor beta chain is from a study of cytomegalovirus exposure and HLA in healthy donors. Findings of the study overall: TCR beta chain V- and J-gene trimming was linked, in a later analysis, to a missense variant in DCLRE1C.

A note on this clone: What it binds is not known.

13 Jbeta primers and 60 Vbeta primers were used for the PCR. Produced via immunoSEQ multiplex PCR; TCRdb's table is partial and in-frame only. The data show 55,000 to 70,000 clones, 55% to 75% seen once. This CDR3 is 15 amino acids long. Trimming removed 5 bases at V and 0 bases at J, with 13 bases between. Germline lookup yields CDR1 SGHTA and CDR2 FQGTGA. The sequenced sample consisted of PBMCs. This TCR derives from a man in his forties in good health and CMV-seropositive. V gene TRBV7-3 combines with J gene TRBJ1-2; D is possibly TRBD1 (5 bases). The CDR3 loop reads CASSPQGFANYGYTF. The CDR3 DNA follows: TGTGCCAGCAGCCCGCAGGGTTTCGCTAACTATGGCTACACCTTC.